One T cell receptor beta chain is described in this entry. Its antigen is undetermined. This sample was included in a study of T cell repertoires in cytomegalovirus infection. The CDR3 is made up of 11 amino acids. The germline CDR1 and CDR2 sequences are SGDLS and YYNGEE. V lost 7 bases, J lost 9 bases, and 11 bases lay in between. From the reads, TCRdb called clonotypes with MiXCR, one entry per CDR3 protein. Of around 630,000 distinct CDR3 sequences in the sample, 24% were seen once. Notes on the study in general: HLA-C-restricted, CMV-specific TCR beta clonotypes were dominant ex vivo.

The material sequenced was CD8+ T cells from PBMCs. The clonotype comes from a human donor in good health (CMV status not recorded). Some clones in this sample may be carry-over from other donors' samples. The chain has TRBV9 and TRBJ2-1, with a possible D match to TRBD2 (5 bases). The CDR3 coding sequence is TGTGCCAGCGGAGGAACGGGTGAGCAGTTCTTC. As protein: CASGGTGEQFF.